Below, 18 T cell receptor beta chains from the same sample are listed, as sequenced in a study of PD-1 blockade in mismatch repair-deficient tumors. The protocol was immunoSEQ multiplex PCR, while the TCRdb copy is restricted to in-frame clones and leaves out a portion. Of fewer than 100,000 clones listed, over 75% were seen once; the top ten hold more than 2.5%. The sequenced sample was peripheral blood, obtained 12 weeks after starting pembrolizumab. These receptor sequences come from an adult with mismatch repair-deficient cancer.

This clone was counted a single time. The chain is built from TRBV15 and TRBJ2-1; D is possibly TRBD2 (6 bases). The germline V gene encodes CDR1 LNHNV and CDR2 YYDKDF (reference sequence). The CDR3 consists of 17 residues. Deletions cut 0 bases from V and 6 bases from J, with 18 bases between. CDR3 region: CATSRDLLAATRNEQFF. The CDR3 DNA reads as TGTGCCACCAGCAGAGATTTGTTAGCGGCCACTCGCAATGAGCAGTTCTTC.

The chain combines TRBV6-6 with TRBJ2-5; 7 bases fit TRBD1. Unmatched junction bases numbered 5, after V lost 6 bases and J lost 1 base. Germline CDR1 and CDR2: MNHNY and SVGAGI (reference sequence). The CDR3 runs 14 residues. CDR3 sequence reads: CASRKTGSQETQYF. In DNA form, the CDR3 reads TGTGCCAGCAGAAAGACAGGGTCCCAAGAGACCCAGTACTTC.

This clone was detected once. This chain joins TRBV6-1 and TRBJ1-1; D not certain. The CDR3 runs to 15 residues. Trimming took 8 bases from V and 1 from J, leaving 17 bases between them. Germline CDR1 MNHNS, CDR2 SASEGT. The CDR3 is CASYTPGLPNTEAFF. The CDR3 DNA follows: TGTGCCAGCTATACACCAGGTTTGCCGAACACTGAAGCTTTCTTT.

The rearrangement links TRBV7-9 to TRBJ2-5; 8 bases agree with TRBD1. CDR3 length: 15 amino acids. Germline trimming cut 5 bases from V and 7 bases from J; bases unmatched to any gene: 12. In germline, CDR1 is SEHNR, CDR2 FQNEAQ (reference sequence). CDR3 DNA sequence: TGTGCCAGCAGCCACAGGGGGGTAACCGCCGGGACCCAGTACTTC. Translation gives CASSHRGVTAGTQYF.

The chain couples TRBV15 to TRBJ2-1; 14 bases align to TRBD2. The V segment lost 6 bases and the J segment 12 bases; nucleotides outside the gene matches: 10. The CDR3 loop spans 15 amino acids. From germline, CDR1 is LNHNV and CDR2 YYDKDF (reference sequence). The CDR3 reads CATSQTSGGVSGQFF. In DNA form, the CDR3 reads TGTGCCACCAGTCAGACTAGCGGGGGGGTTAGTGGGCAGTTCTTC.

The J gene is TRBJ2-3, the V gene TRBV15, with TRBD2 matching 10 bases. The CDR3 runs to 17 residues. J gave up 3 bases and V 1 base, and 7 bases lay outside the gene matches. Germline CDR1 and CDR2: LNHNV and YYDKDF (reference sequence). CDR3 bases: TGTGCCACCAGCAGAGCCCTAGCGGGAGAGACTACAGATACGCAGTATTTT. Protein sequence: CATSRALAGETTDTQYF.

The rearrangement links TRBV30 to TRBJ1-2; possibly TRBD1 for D (6 bases). Germline V gives CDR1 GTSNPN, CDR2 SVGIG (reference sequence). This CDR3 spans 14 amino acids. Trimming took off 0 bases at V and 2 bases at J, with 10 bases between the two ends. The CDR3 spells CAWSVTGKNYGYTF. CDR3 sequence (DNA): TGTGCCTGGAGTGTCACAGGGAAAAACTATGGCTACACCTTC.

This sequence joins TRBV4-2 and TRBJ2-3; 7 bases are shared with TRBD2. There are 15 residues in the CDR3. Germline V gives CDR1 LGHNA, CDR2 YNFKEQ. With 0 bases clipped from V and 5 bases from J, the junction kept 5 bases outside the gene matches. This chain's CDR3 is CASSQERRELDTQYF. Here the CDR3 DNA reads TGTGCCAGCAGCCAAGAGAGGCGGGAGTTAGATACGCAGTATTTT.

This clone was detected a few times. The chain carries TRBV7-8 and TRBJ2-7; D ambiguous. The germline V gene encodes CDR1 SGHVS and CDR2 FQNEAQ. This CDR3 is built from 13 residues. V lost 1 base and J 6 bases, leaving 10 bases between the germline ends. This CDR3 reads CASSLDPWFEQYF. In DNA, the CDR3 is TGTGCCAGCAGCTTAGATCCGTGGTTCGAGCAGTACTTC.

Remarks on this clone: The junction departs from germline at one end; a sequencing error may be responsible. V gene TRBV27 combines with J gene TRBJ2-5; the match to TRBD2 covers 8 bases. This CDR3 contains 10 residues. Germline values: CDR1 MNHEY, CDR2 SMNVEV (reference sequence). The CDR3: CASRSSGMDF. CDR3 in DNA: TGTGCCAGCAGGAGTAGCGGGATGGACTTC.

The chain links TRBV28 to TRBJ1-1; D is ambiguous. The CDR3 covers 13 residues. The germline CDR1 and CDR2 sequences are MDHEN and SYDVKM. V lost 7 bases to trimming and J lost 5 bases, with 14 bases between them. CDR3 sequence: CASIRQPGTEAFF. The CDR3 region has the DNA TGTGCCAGCATTAGGCAGCCCGGGACTGAAGCTTTCTTT.

The chain couples TRBV5-1 to TRBJ1-1, with D maybe TRBD1 (6 bases). V was clipped by 0 bases and J by 4 bases, with 13 bases between them. CDR1 is SGHRS and CDR2 is YFSETQ in the germline V gene. CDR3 size: 15 residues. CDR3 protein: CASSLDTGARTEAFF. The CDR3 bases are TGCGCCAGCAGCTTGGATACGGGGGCGCGCACTGAAGCTTTCTTT.

The CDR3 reads CASSQAFPGTDSYEQYF. CDR3 in DNA: TGCGCCAGCAGCCAGGCCTTTCCCGGGACAGACAGCTACGAGCAGTACTTC. The V and J genes are TRBV4-3 and TRBJ2-7; 7 nucleotides agree with TRBD1. This CDR3 is 17 amino acids long. The junction had 14 bases not matched to a gene; V was cut back by 3 bases and J by 3 bases. Germline assignment: CDR1 LGHNA and CDR2 YSLEER.

This chain links TRBV25-1 with TRBJ2-1; 8 nucleotides align to TRBD2. The CDR3 is 15 amino acids. V shed 7 bases and J 0 bases; nucleotides not matched to a gene: 5. Germline CDR1 reads MGHDK; CDR2 reads SYGVNS. The CDR3 DNA follows: TGTGCCAGCATTCCTAGCGGGCGCTCCTACAATGAGCAGTTCTTC. Its protein is CASIPSGRSYNEQFF.

In its sample, this clone was seen once. The chain couples TRBV7-2 to TRBJ1-5; 8 nucleotides align to TRBD1. Germline CDR1 is SGHTA and CDR2 is FQGNSA. Losses at the gene ends were 5 bases for V and 7 bases for J; bases not matched to a gene: 4. CDR3 length equals 13 residues. CDR3 protein: CASSPDRGQPQHF. The CDR3 DNA reads as TGTGCCAGCAGCCCCGACAGGGGACAGCCCCAGCATTTT.

The table lists this clone with a count of one. The gene calls are TRBV4-2 and TRBJ2-4, with TRBD1 matching over 10 bases. The V gene end was trimmed by 4 bases and the J gene end by 4 bases; junction bases not matched to a gene: 4. The CDR3 sequence is 15 residues long. The germline CDR1 and CDR2 sequences are LGHNA and YNFKEQ. The CDR3 here is CASSPVGQGKNIQYF. CDR3 nucleotide sequence: TGTGCCAGCAGCCCCGTGGGACAGGGGAAAAACATTCAGTACTTC.

The J gene is TRBJ2-1, the V gene TRBV6-1; tentative D call: TRBD1 (6 bases). V was cut by 5 bases and J by 3 bases, with 14 bases left in between. This CDR3 is 15 amino acids long. The germline gives CDR1 MNHNS, CDR2 SASEGT. The CDR3: CASSSLQGSYNEQFF. The CDR3 DNA sequence: TGTGCCAGCAGTTCCCTACAGGGAAGCTACAATGAGCAGTTCTTC.

This clone was seen only once. V usage is TRBV5-1 and J usage is TRBJ2-1; TRBD2 is a possible D gene (6 bases). This CDR3 is built from 14 residues. The V gene lost 6 bases and the J gene lost 8 bases, with 18 bases spanning the gap. Germline V gives CDR1 SGHRS, CDR2 YFSETQ. The CDR3 region is CASTIDGRSDEQFF. The CDR3 region has the DNA TGCGCCAGCACCATAGATGGGAGGAGCGATGAGCAGTTCTTC. The whole variable domain, remainder taken from reference TRBV5-1 and TRBJ2-1, is KAGVTQTPRYLIKTRGQQVTLSCSPISGHRSVSWYQQTPGQGLQFLFEYFSETQRNKGNFPGRFSGRQFSNSRSEMNVSTLELGDSALYLCASTIDGRSDEQFFGPGTRLTVL.